This entry describes one TCR beta chain. Germline V gene data show CDR1 as KGHSH and CDR2 as LQKENI. The CDR3 is 12 amino acids. V dropped 4 bases and J dropped 10 bases, with 13 bases sitting between them. These data are taken from a study of blood T cell repertoires in COVID-19. For the study at large: The study drew acute and convalescent COVID-19 samples from the United States, Italy and Spain. T cells, B-cell-depleted T cells, or PBMCs supplied cDNA or gDNA.

Per the original data handling: Estimated nucleated cell counts came from reference gene primer amplification. This table comes from immunoSEQ multiplex PCR, and its TCRdb copy is limited to in-frame clones, with some not included. V, J and clone size are those of that table, while D and trimming were read from the DNA. The table has approximately 220,000 clones, about 80% seen once; the top ten hold over 2.5%. This TCR was sampled from a woman aged 25-40 years who had recovered from COVID-19. The gene calls are TRBV18 and TRBJ1-2; no firm D call. Sequenced sample: peripheral blood. The CDR3 is CASSLLGVYYTF. Written as DNA, the CDR3 is TGTGCCAGCTCACTCCTGGGAGTCTACTACACCTTC. Variable domain in full (rest from reference TRBV18 and TRBJ1-2): NAGVMQNPRHLVRRRGQEARLRCSPMKGHSHVYWYRQLPEEGLKFMVYLQKENIIDESGMPKERFSAEFPKEGPSILRIQQVVRGDSAAYFCASSLLGVYYTFGSGTRLTVV.